The 8 T cell receptor beta chains in this list originate from one sample, sequenced in a study of molecular identifiers for immune sequencing clone quantification. TCRdb reprocessed the PCR reads with MiXCR, giving one entry per CDR3 protein. The table records some 590,000 distinct CDR3 sequences, over 25% of them present only once. Specimen: naive CD8+ T cells from blood, with Jurkat cell RNA spiked in. Subset: FACS-sorted CD8+CD4-CCR7+CD45RA+ naive T cells. Source of these receptors: a human donor in good health. Some libraries in this study had Jurkat cell RNA spiked in.

This clonotype was found a few times. The chain joins TRBV27 to TRBJ2-2; 10 bases are a match to TRBD2. CDR1 is MNHEY, CDR2 SMNVEV, per germline (reference sequence). Trimming at V came to 2 bases and at J to 3 bases, leaving 9 bases not matched to a gene. The CDR3 runs to 18 residues. Written as DNA, the CDR3 is TGTGCCAGCAGTTTAAGGCCTAGCGGGAGTATGGACACCGGGGAGCTGTTTTTT. This sequence encodes CASSLRPSGSMDTGELFF.

This clonotype showed up just a few times. Given a much more abundant clone one base away, this may be a read error. This chain joins TRBV29-1 and TRBJ2-2; D gene ambiguous. The germline CDR1 and CDR2 sequences are SQVTM and ANQGSEA. CDR3 length: 12 amino acids. The CDR3 DNA reads as TGTCGGTACTGTACGAGCACCGGGGAGCTGTTTTTT. This encodes CRYCTSTGELFF.

The CDR3 reads CASSQDGQAYNEQFF. CDR3 coding DNA: TGTGCCAGCAGCCAAGACGGCCAGGCATACAATGAGCAGTTCTTC. The chain has TRBV3-1 and TRBJ2-1; D gene ambiguous. The CDR3 extends over 15 amino acids. The V and J ends lost 0 bases and 4 bases respectively, with 10 bases between them. Germline assignment: CDR1 LGHDT and CDR2 YNNKEL (reference sequence).

This clonotype was seen ten or more times. The chain carries TRBV27 and TRBJ2-3; 11 bases align to TRBD2. Germline values: CDR1 MNHEY, CDR2 SMNVEV (reference sequence). The CDR3 has 15 residues. V gave up 3 bases and J gave up 4 bases; unmatched junction bases: 3. CDR3 residues: CASSFVLAGADTQYF. The CDR3 DNA sequence: TGTGCCAGCAGTTTTGTACTAGCGGGGGCAGATACGCAGTATTTT.

This clonotype occurred many times. V is TRBV24-1 and J is TRBJ2-2; no clear D gene. There are 13 residues in the CDR3. The V end was cut by 1 base, the J end by 5 bases, with 4 bases between. CDR1 and CDR2 from the germline V gene are KGHDR and SFDVKD. The CDR3 loop is CATSDFGTGELFF. CDR3 bases: TGTGCCACCAGTGATTTTGGAACCGGGGAGCTGTTTTTT.

There are a few counts of this clonotype. The chain recombines TRBV27 with TRBJ2-7; 10 bases are a match to TRBD2. After removal of 7 bases from V and 3 bases from J, the junction contained 6 bases not matched to a gene. Germline CDR1 and CDR2: MNHEY and SMNVEV (reference sequence). The CDR3 spans 14 residues. DNA for the CDR3: TGTGCCAGCACCCAAGCGGGAGGGCTCTACGAGCAGTACTTC. It is translated as CASTQAGGLYEQYF.

Ten or more counts support this clonotype. J is TRBJ2-2 and V is TRBV5-1; D not certain. Germline values: CDR1 SGHRS, CDR2 YFSETQ. Deletions cut 4 bases from V and 3 bases from J, with 16 bases between. This CDR3 is built from 16 residues. CDR3 protein: CASSLGPQAYTGELFF. DNA of the CDR3: TGCGCCAGCAGCCTAGGGCCGCAGGCGTACACCGGGGAGCTGTTTTTT.

In its sample, this clonotype was seen many times. This sequence joins TRBV9 and TRBJ2-7, with TRBD2 matching over 9 bases. The V and J ends lost 1 base and 6 bases, in that order; junction bases with no gene match: 2. The CDR3 loop spans 13 amino acids. Germline loops: CDR1 SGDLS, CDR2 YYNGEE. The CDR3 sequence: CASSVSGGPEQYF. The CDR3, as DNA: TGTGCCAGCAGCGTAAGCGGGGGGCCCGAGCAGTACTTC. Using reference TRBV9 and TRBJ2-7 for the parts outside the CDR3, the full variable domain is DSGVTQTPKHLITATGQRVTLRCSPRSGDLSVYWYQQSLDQGLQFLIQYYNGEERAKGNILERFSAQQFPDLHSELNLSSLELGDSALYFCASSVSGGPEQYFGPGTRLTVT.